The rows below give T cell receptor beta chains drawn from one sample of a study of blood T cell repertoires in COVID-19. Generated by immunoSEQ multiplex PCR, the TCRdb table keeps only in-frame clones and is missing some. The table shows about 190,000 clones, with roughly four fifths occurring only once. Sequencing used peripheral blood. The receptors originated from a woman in her forties or fifties with acute or convalescent COVID-19. CDR3s leave out the opening cysteine and the closing phenylalanine or tryptophan. For some rows the clone size is stated as once, few or many, or as a class when expanded; others skip it.

CDR3aa	v_gene	abundance	j_gene
ASSQDSGGTEAF	TRBV4-1	.	TRBJ1-1
ASSIGQGVDNEQF	TRBV5-4	.	TRBJ2-1
AWSVSSSPLH	TRBV30	.	TRBJ1-6
ASRLSRSGYGYT	TRBV6-5	.	TRBJ1-2
ASSRTGSTYEQY	TRBV3-1/TRBV3-2	.	TRBJ2-7
ASSLYGGEYNEQF	TRBV3-1/TRBV3-2	once	TRBJ2-1
ASSYTGFTGELF	TRBV6-5	.	TRBJ2-2
ASSLASSGPSSYNEQF	TRBV5-1	.	TRBJ2-1
ASSISRTGNTIY	TRBV19	.	TRBJ1-3
ASSSNLAGRNEQF	TRBV7-2	.	TRBJ2-1
ASSENSGETQY	TRBV10-1	.	TRBJ2-5
ASSPWTSGVEQF	TRBV7-6	.	TRBJ2-1
ASNRLPNTGELF	TRBV5-1	.	TRBJ2-2
ASSQSGTAKLF	TRBV3-1/TRBV3-2	.	TRBJ1-4
ASSGASGDYGYT	TRBV5-1	.	TRBJ1-2
ASSFTGVYEQY	TRBV5-1	.	TRBJ2-7
ASRGTVIYQPQH	TRBV28	few	TRBJ1-5
ASSTEPYEQY	TRBV7-9	.	TRBJ2-7
ASSFDRRENTEAF	TRBV27	few	TRBJ1-1
ASSHEIAGVVTDTQY	TRBV4-1	.	TRBJ2-3
ASSQAGGNTEAF	TRBV3-1/TRBV3-2	many	TRBJ1-1
ASSSPAGGYNSPLH	TRBV28	.	TRBJ1-6
ASTADRGRNTIY	TRBV19	.	TRBJ1-3
ASSVGGAYEQY	TRBV25-1	.	TRBJ2-7
ASSQLTGNPNEQF	TRBV4-3	.	TRBJ2-1
ASGLLWTGGTGELF	TRBV12-5	.	TRBJ2-2
ATSRRREPYEQY	TRBV15	.	TRBJ2-7
ASSLVEGAATQY	TRBV5-1	.	TRBJ2-5
ASSEAGGRADTQY	TRBV28	.	TRBJ2-3
ASSDVDFRSEQY	TRBV3-1/TRBV3-2	medium-sized	TRBJ2-7
ASRSVHSNNEQF	TRBV28	.	TRBJ2-1
ASSQTEYYEQY	TRBV12-3/TRBV12-4	.	TRBJ2-7
ASSLAPSGEQF	TRBV28	.	TRBJ2-1
AWSGGLAGDEVDTDTQY	TRBV30	.	TRBJ2-3
ASSRGGGSGSGELF	TRBV5-1	few	TRBJ2-2
ASRTGGYNEQF	TRBV5-1	once	TRBJ2-1
AWSVRGEKLF	TRBV30	.	TRBJ1-4
ASSPWTSRGENTDTQY	TRBV4-2	.	TRBJ2-3
ASSEVGPWEGYT	TRBV6-1	.	TRBJ1-2
ASSRGLAGYNEQF	TRBV25-1	.	TRBJ2-1
ATQGGAGDTQY	TRBV24-1	.	TRBJ2-3
ASSYSRSGEIPTGELF	TRBV6-2/TRBV6-3	.	TRBJ2-2
ASSFGGQETQY	TRBV7-9	.	TRBJ2-5
ASSSGGTSSSEQF	TRBV28	.	TRBJ2-1
ASSQRTQGRGDNGYT	TRBV9	.	TRBJ1-2
ASSPGVAPQETQY	TRBV30	.	TRBJ2-5
ASSLLAEGGNEQF	TRBV5-6	.	TRBJ2-1
ASSLFSGLINNEQF	TRBV5-6	once	TRBJ2-1
ASSEYWRGRGDTQY	TRBV25-1	.	TRBJ2-3
ASSLGTGTVNSPLH	TRBV19	.	TRBJ1-6